This entry concerns a single T cell receptor (beta chain). This specimen belongs to a study of OX40 agonist ivuxolimab in advanced cancers. Overall study: Head and neck, renal cell, melanoma or hepatocellular carcinoma were the cancers that dose-escalation patients had. Patients were around 83% male with ages roughly 23 to 79, mean about 54.

TCRdb's table, derived via immunoSEQ multiplex PCR, lists solely in-frame clones and lacks some. The sample lists approximately 79,000 clones, approximately 95% seen once, with 20% in the top ten. Peripheral blood came from all dose cohorts at three timepoints. The input for sequencing was CD4+ or CD8+ T cells sorted from blood, taken in a trial of the OX40 agonist ivuxolimab. This receptor was identified in an adult with an advanced solid tumor such as melanoma, head and neck, liver or kidney cancer.

The CDR3 loop is CASSNIGTNQPQHF. CDR3 nucleotides: TGTGCCAGCAGCAACATTGGGACCAATCAGCCCCAGCATTTT. This chain connects TRBV7-9 to TRBJ1-5, with a possible D match to TRBD1 (5 bases). The CDR3 runs 14 residues. In germline, CDR1 is SEHNR, CDR2 FQNEAQ (reference sequence). V was pared by 5 bases and J by 3 bases, with 11 bases between.